This T cell receptor (beta chain) was identified during a study of blood T cell repertoires in COVID-19. Across the study: The origin of the acute and convalescent COVID-19 samples was the United States, Italy and Spain. Sources were T cells, B-cell-depleted T cells, or PBMCs; the material itself was cDNA or gDNA.

V lost 6 bases to trimming and J lost 1 base, with 6 bases between them. CDR1 MNHEY and CDR2 SVGAGI come from the germline V gene. This CDR3 is built from 12 residues. In the source study's methods: Reference gene primer amplification in the assay estimated nucleated cell counts. TCRdb's table, derived via immunoSEQ multiplex PCR, lists solely in-frame clones and lacks some. The V and J calls and clone size come from that table; D and trimming were worked out from the DNA. Among some 71,000 clones listed, 70% to 85% were seen once. This sequence originates from a man between 45 and 60 years old with COVID-19, enrolled during active disease. Sequencing was performed on peripheral blood. The J gene is TRBJ1-1, the V gene TRBV6-5; unclear D gene. The CDR3 sequence is CASRRQNTEAFF. In nucleotides, the CDR3 is TGTGCCAGCAGAAGACAGAACACTGAAGCTTTCTTT.